This passage covers 31 T cell receptor beta chains from one sample sequenced in a study of cytomegalovirus exposure and HLA in healthy donors. PCR amplification relied on 60 Vbeta primers (plus 13 Jbeta primers). TCRdb's table, derived via immunoSEQ multiplex PCR, lists solely in-frame clones and lacks some. Among some 100,000 clones listed, nearly 80% were seen once. The sequencing sample was made of PBMCs. The receptors derive from a woman aged 40 to 50 in good health and CMV-seropositive.

The J gene is TRBJ2-1, the V gene TRBV11-2, with 7 bases matching TRBD2. V shed 5 bases and J 5 bases; nucleotides not matched to a gene: 9. CDR1 SGHAT and CDR2 FQNNGV come from the germline V gene. The length of the CDR3 is 15 residues. CDR3 coding DNA: TGTGCCAGCAGCGCCCGGGCGGGAGCCAACAATGAGCAGTTCTTC. It translates to CASSARAGANNEQFF.

This clone occurred a few times. The chain employs TRBV4-3 and TRBJ2-1; TRBD2 agrees at 11 bases. Trimming cost V 3 bases and J 3 bases; bases outside gene matches: 4. Germline CDR1 is LGHNA and CDR2 is YSLEER. This CDR3 region has 16 residues. The CDR3 bases are TGCGCCAGCAGCCAGACGGGACTAGCGGACTACAATGAGCAGTTCTTC. This codes for CASSQTGLADYNEQFF.

The J gene is TRBJ2-1, the V gene TRBV7-9, with D tentatively TRBD2 (5 bases). The CDR3 sequence is 15 residues long. The germline CDR1 and CDR2 sequences are SEHNR and FQNEAQ (reference sequence). V was pared by 3 bases and J by 7 bases, with 16 bases between. The CDR3 reads CASSLSLGEGNEQFF. CDR3 bases: TGTGCCAGCAGCTTGAGTTTAGGAGAGGGAAATGAGCAGTTCTTC.

Concerning this clone itself: Different DNA sequences within this sample yield the same CDR3. The V gene is TRBV7-2, the J gene TRBJ1-4, with 7 nucleotides matching TRBD1. Per germline, CDR1 SGHTA and CDR2 FQGNSA. CDR3 length: 14 amino acids. V was pared by 6 bases and J by 5 bases, with 6 bases of the junction left unmatched. The CDR3 DNA is TGTGCCAGCAGTTTAAGCAGGGGGAATGAAAAACTGTTTTTT. It codes for CASSLSRGNEKLFF.

The gene calls are TRBV5-1 and TRBJ2-3; 8 positions match TRBD2. Germline V gives CDR1 SGHRS, CDR2 YFSETQ. V was clipped by 2 bases and J by 5 bases; unmatched bases: 4. CDR3 length: 14 amino acids. The CDR3 DNA reads as TGCGCCAGCAGCTTACTAGCGGAGGGAGATACGCAGTATTTT. Translated: CASSLLAEGDTQYF.

The CDR3 DNA sequence: TGTGCCAGCAGTTTTACGGGGGTGATGAACTATGGCTACACCTTC. It yields the protein CASSFTGVMNYGYTF. This chain connects TRBV6-5 to TRBJ1-2, with a weak D call TRBD1 (5 bases). Germline V gives CDR1 MNHEY, CDR2 SVGAGI. Trimming took 4 bases from V and 2 from J, leaving 14 bases between them. There are 15 residues in the CDR3.

The rearrangement uses TRBV19 and TRBJ1-4; D uncertain. The CDR3 has 13 residues. The germline V gene encodes CDR1 LNHDA and CDR2 SQIVND (reference sequence). The V end was cut by 4 bases, the J end by 5 bases, with 8 bases between. CDR3 sequence: CASSTKQNEKLFF. DNA for the CDR3: TGTGCCAGTAGTACCAAGCAAAATGAAAAACTGTTTTTT.

The chain is built from TRBV19 and TRBJ1-2, with no clear D. The CDR3 has 13 amino acids. Between the trimmed V and J ends, which lost 3 bases and 7 bases, there was a span of 12 bases. CDR1 LNHDA and CDR2 SQIVND come from the germline V gene (reference sequence). The CDR3 protein is CASSITGIGGYTF. CDR3 in DNA: TGTGCCAGTAGTATCACCGGGATAGGTGGCTACACCTTC.

The CDR3 is CASSLVPTSTTGTDARNTIYF. In DNA, the CDR3 is TGTGCCAGCAGCTTAGTTCCCACTAGCACTACCGGGACCGACGCCAGAAACACCATATATTTT. V and J are TRBV7-8 and TRBJ1-3; tentatively, D is TRBD1 (5 bases). Trimming removed 1 base from V and 5 bases from J, with 30 bases in between. The germline V gene encodes CDR1 SGHVS and CDR2 FQNEAQ. This CDR3 is built from 21 residues.

This chain connects TRBV19 to TRBJ2-1; possible D gene TRBD1, 6 bases. The CDR3 is 16 amino acids. V was trimmed by 1 base and J by 3 bases, leaving 13 bases between them. Germline CDR1 is LNHDA and CDR2 is SQIVND (reference sequence). The CDR3: CASSIGRSGDYNEQFF. As DNA, the CDR3 is TGTGCCAGTAGTATAGGACGGTCAGGGGACTACAATGAGCAGTTCTTC.

This chain links TRBV28 with TRBJ2-1; 9 nucleotides line up with TRBD2. This CDR3 is built from 15 residues. The germline V gene encodes CDR1 MDHEN and CDR2 SYDVKM. The V segment lost 6 bases and the J segment 9 bases; nucleotides outside the gene matches: 12. Here the CDR3 reads CASSRSGSSVVEQFF. As DNA, the CDR3 is TGTGCCAGCAGCCGTAGCGGGAGTTCAGTGGTTGAGCAGTTCTTC.

CDR3 protein: CASSYRDILAKNIQYF. Written as DNA, the CDR3 is TGTGCCAGCAGTTACCGGGACATTCTAGCCAAAAACATTCAGTACTTC. The V call is TRBV28, the J call TRBJ2-4, with D possibly TRBD1 on 6 matching bases. Per the germline V gene, CDR1 is MDHEN and CDR2 is SYDVKM. This CDR3 has 16 residues. V was clipped by 4 bases and J by 0 bases, with 13 bases between them.

The chain has TRBV5-4 and TRBJ2-5, with a possible D match to TRBD2 (7 bases). Trimming removed 4 bases from V and 6 bases from J, with 22 bases in between. This CDR3 contains 16 residues. Germline-derived CDR1 and CDR2 are SGHNT and YYREEE (reference sequence). CDR3 nucleotides: TGTGCCAGCAGCCCCCTGGCCCCCGGGGGGCTGAAGACCCAGTACTTC. This encodes CASSPLAPGGLKTQYF.

V is TRBV4-1 and J is TRBJ2-2; 7 positions agree with TRBD2. CDR1 MGHRA and CDR2 YSYEKL come from the germline V gene. The junction had 5 bases not matched to a gene; V was cut back by 0 bases and J by 4 bases. This CDR3 contains 16 residues. CDR3 sequence (DNA): TGCGCCAGCAGCCAAGATTCGACTAGCCTCACCGGGGAGCTGTTTTTT. It codes for CASSQDSTSLTGELFF.

The gene calls are TRBV19 and TRBJ2-3; 8 positions match TRBD2. V was pared by 3 bases and J by 3 bases, with 8 bases of the junction left unmatched. The CDR3 consists of 16 residues. From germline, CDR1 is LNHDA and CDR2 SQIVND (reference sequence). The CDR3 nucleotides read TGTGCCAGTAGTATTTGGAGCGGGAGTGGGACAGATACGCAGTATTTT. Translated, it gives CASSIWSGSGTDTQYF.

The chain is built from TRBV15 and TRBJ2-7; 10 bases match TRBD2. Germline V gives CDR1 LNHNV, CDR2 YYDKDF (reference sequence). The CDR3 has 16 amino acids. Trimming cost V 0 bases and J 7 bases; bases outside gene matches: 9. The CDR3 region is CATSRDPSGRAGEQYF. Here the CDR3 DNA reads TGTGCCACCAGCAGAGATCCCAGCGGGAGGGCGGGGGAGCAGTACTTC.

The gene calls are TRBV6-5 and TRBJ2-5, with a tentative D call TRBD2 (7 bases). The assigned J gene may be wrong: the sequence end matches TRBJ2-7 better. This CDR3 is built from 15 residues. The germline gives CDR1 MNHEY, CDR2 SVGAGI. The DNA of the CDR3 is TGTGCCAGCAGTTACCCAGGGGAGGGGACCTACGAGCAGTACTTC. Its translation: CASSYPGEGTYEQYF.

This clone was observed a few times. This rearrangement joins TRBV7-6 to TRBJ2-2; D ambiguous. Per the germline V gene, CDR1 is SGHVS and CDR2 is FNYEAQ. V was trimmed by 8 bases and J by 3 bases, leaving 7 bases between them. The CDR3 has 12 amino acids. The CDR3 protein is CASGDYTGELFF. The CDR3 region has the DNA TGTGCCAGCGGCGACTACACCGGGGAGCTGTTTTTT.

The chain employs TRBV12-2 and TRBJ2-1; the table's D call of TRBD2 was not tested on the DNA. TRBV12-2 is a listed pseudogene. The CDR3 totals 20 residues. The CDR3 spells CASRPGTSAVLGFGRNEQFF. CDR3 bases: TGTGCAAGTCGCCCAGGGACTAGCGCTGTACTGGGGTTCGGTCGTAATGAGCAGTTCTTC.

The chain combines TRBV4-1 with TRBJ1-3; weak D call: TRBD1 (6 bases). This CDR3 spans 14 amino acids. Germline V gene sequence: CDR1 MGHRA, CDR2 YSYEKL. With 5 bases removed from V and 1 base from J, the gap between germline ends came to 9 bases. The CDR3 loop is CASSVQGSGNTIYF. Here the CDR3 DNA reads TGCGCCAGCAGCGTACAGGGTTCTGGAAACACCATATATTTT.

The chain combines TRBV5-4 with TRBJ2-7; D might be TRBD2 (5 bases). V gave up 2 bases and J gave up 0 bases, with 12 bases separating them. CDR1 is SGHNT and CDR2 is YYREEE in the germline V gene (reference sequence). The CDR3 runs 15 residues. The CDR3 DNA reads TGTGCCAGCAGCTTCCCAGGACTCCGCTCCTACGAGCAGTACTTC. The encoded protein is CASSFPGLRSYEQYF.

The chain has TRBV19 and TRBJ1-2; TRBD1 matches at 10 bases. The CDR3 runs to 12 residues. V shed 6 bases, J shed 6 bases, and the junction held 1 base outside the gene matches. Per germline, CDR1 LNHDA and CDR2 SQIVND (reference sequence). This CDR3 is CASRGQGDGYTF. The CDR3 DNA reads as TGTGCCAGTAGAGGACAGGGGGATGGCTACACCTTC.

The chain uses TRBV6-6 and TRBJ2-7, with D possibly being TRBD2 (6 bases). The CDR3 runs 15 residues. Deletions cut 0 bases from V and 5 bases from J, with 14 bases between. Per germline, CDR1 MNHNY and CDR2 SVGAGI (reference sequence). As DNA, the CDR3 is TGTGCCAGCAGTTACTCGACTAGGGTAGGCGACGAGCAGTACTTC. Translation gives CASSYSTRVGDEQYF.

This rearrangement joins TRBV28 to TRBJ1-5; 8 bases agree with TRBD1. Germline V gene data show CDR1 as MDHEN and CDR2 as SYDVKM. The CDR3 runs 15 residues. V shed 3 bases and J 4 bases; nucleotides not matched to a gene: 5. The CDR3 loop is CASSFLQGANQPQHF. In nucleotides, the CDR3 is TGTGCCAGCAGTTTTCTTCAGGGGGCAAATCAGCCCCAGCATTTT.

The rearrangement uses TRBV7-2 and TRBJ2-5; the D gene is possibly TRBD2 (6 bases). The CDR3 has 14 amino acids. V was pared by 4 bases and J by 5 bases, with 14 bases between. Per germline, CDR1 SGHTA and CDR2 FQGNSA. CDR3: CASSSPPGVETQYF. The CDR3 bases are TGTGCCAGCAGCTCTCCGCCGGGGGTGGAGACCCAGTACTTC. Based on the CDR3 plus reference TRBV7-2 and TRBJ2-5, the full variable domain is GAGVSQSPSNKVTEKGKDVELRCDPISGHTALYWYRQSLGQGLEFLIYFQGNSAPDKSGLPSDRFSAERTGGSVSTLTIQRTQQEDSAVYLCASSSPPGVETQYFGPGTRLLVL.

The chain carries TRBV6-1 and TRBJ2-1; 9 positions agree with TRBD2. This CDR3 contains 18 residues. The V and J ends lost 3 bases and 2 bases, in that order; junction bases with no gene match: 11. Germline lookup yields CDR1 MNHNS and CDR2 SASEGT. CDR3 in DNA: TGTGCCAGCAGTGATCGAAGAACTCTAGCGGGACCCTACAATGAGCAGTTCTTC. Its translation is CASSDRRTLAGPYNEQFF.

The gene calls are TRBV19 and TRBJ2-3, with 7 nucleotides matching TRBD1. Germline values: CDR1 LNHDA, CDR2 SQIVND (reference sequence). There are 16 residues in the CDR3. The junction had 8 bases not matched to a gene; V was cut back by 5 bases and J by 0 bases. The CDR3: CASSADRATSTDTQYF. The CDR3 nucleotides are TGTGCCAGTAGTGCCGACAGGGCTACTAGCACAGATACGCAGTATTTT. Using reference TRBV19 and TRBJ2-3 for the parts outside the CDR3, the full variable domain is DGGITQSPKYLFRKEGQNVTLSCEQNLNHDAMYWYRQDPGQGLRLIYYSQIVNDFQKGDIAEGYSVSREKKESFPLTVTSAQKNPTAFYLCASSADRATSTDTQYFGPGTRLTVL.

V usage is TRBV5-1 and J usage is TRBJ2-5, with unresolved D. CDR1 is SGHRS and CDR2 is YFSETQ in the germline V gene. The CDR3 has 15 residues. V shed 4 bases and J shed 1 base, with 14 bases lying between them. The CDR3 spells CASSPQAGSQETQYF. The CDR3 DNA is TGCGCCAGCAGCCCCCAGGCAGGTAGCCAAGAGACCCAGTACTTC.

V usage is TRBV27 and J usage is TRBJ1-1, with TRBD1 matching over 9 bases. The CDR3 loop spans 16 amino acids. Per the germline V gene, CDR1 is MNHEY and CDR2 is SMNVEV (reference sequence). The V gene end was trimmed by 1 base and the J gene end by 5 bases; junction bases not matched to a gene: 8. CDR3 sequence reads: CASSLLSGQGRTEAFF. The CDR3 DNA reads as TGTGCCAGCAGTTTATTATCGGGACAGGGAAGGACTGAAGCTTTCTTT.

The CDR3 loop reads CASSATSGRAEQYF. The CDR3 bases are TGTGCCAGCAGCGCGACTAGCGGGAGAGCCGAGCAGTACTTC. J is TRBJ2-7 and V is TRBV7-2, with 12 bases fitting TRBD2. V was clipped by 5 bases and J by 6 bases; unmatched bases: 5. The germline gives CDR1 SGHTA, CDR2 FQGNSA. The CDR3 sequence is 14 residues long.

The chain links TRBV5-4 to TRBJ1-1; D perhaps matches TRBD1 (5 bases). V lost 5 bases to trimming and J lost 5 bases, with 19 bases between them. The CDR3 has 15 amino acids. Looked up from germline, CDR1 is SGHNT and CDR2 is YYREEE (reference sequence). This CDR3 reads CASRFFGGGYTEAFF. CDR3 sequence (DNA): TGTGCCAGCAGATTTTTTGGCGGGGGGTATACTGAAGCTTTCTTT.